The 28 T cell receptor beta chains presented below share a single source sample, sequenced in a study of cytomegalovirus exposure and HLA in healthy donors. The PCR ran on 60 Vbeta and 13 Jbeta primers. Clones were read by immunoSEQ multiplex PCR, and TCRdb kept only the in-frame ones, dropping some. The profile covers 220,000 or so clones, with approximately 68% appearing a single time and 1.8% taken by the ten largest. Material: PBMCs. The source is a woman aged 25 to 39 in good health and CMV-seronegative.

The genes are TRBV5-6 and TRBJ2-5; D gene uncertain. V lost 2 bases and J 5 bases, leaving 13 bases between the germline ends. CDR1 is SGHDT and CDR2 is YYEEEE in the germline V gene. CDR3 length: 14 amino acids. CDR3 region: CASSLSQSWETQYF. The CDR3 coding sequence is TGTGCCAGCAGCTTATCACAGAGCTGGGAGACCCAGTACTTC.

This clone was seen only once. J is TRBJ1-1 and V is TRBV6-4; D is unclear. The CDR3 consists of 13 residues. Per germline, CDR1 MRHNA and CDR2 SNTAGT. The V end lost 2 bases, the J end lost 3 bases, and 7 bases lay between the germline ends. CDR3: CASSDEADTEAFF. CDR3 DNA: TGTGCCAGCAGTGACGAGGCGGACACTGAAGCTTTCTTT.

The rearrangement uses TRBV25-1 and TRBJ2-5, with 10 bases that match TRBD1. The J call may be mistaken, given a closer DNA end match to TRBJ2-7. Germline V gene lookup returns CDR1 MGHDK and CDR2 SYGVNS. This CDR3 has 15 residues. In DNA form, the CDR3 reads TGTGCCAGCAGTGACGCCGGGACAGGGGACTACGAGCAGTACTTC. Encoded protein: CASSDAGTGDYEQYF.

The J gene is TRBJ2-7, the V gene TRBV6-1; 9 bases are a match to TRBD2. CDR3 length: 14 amino acids. Germline values: CDR1 MNHNS, CDR2 SASEGT. Germline trimming cut 8 bases from V and 7 bases from J; bases unmatched to any gene: 12. The CDR3 loop is CASLGLAGVLEQYF. Here the CDR3 DNA reads TGTGCCAGCCTGGGGTTAGCGGGGGTGTTGGAGCAGTACTTC.

The chain employs TRBV6-1 and TRBJ2-3; 8 bases are a match to TRBD1. With 5 bases clipped from V and 8 bases from J, the junction kept 3 bases outside the gene matches. The CDR3 consists of 12 residues. The germline gives CDR1 MNHNS, CDR2 SASEGT. CDR3 DNA sequence: TGTGCCAGCAGTTCAGGGGGCGTTACGCAGTATTTT. Protein sequence: CASSSGGVTQYF.

The V and J genes are TRBV6-6 and TRBJ1-3, with a possible D match to TRBD1 (6 bases). With 0 bases removed from V and 7 bases from J, the gap between germline ends came to 13 bases. Germline V gene sequence: CDR1 MNHNY, CDR2 SVGAGI (reference sequence). The CDR3 has 15 amino acids. Written as DNA, the CDR3 is TGTGCCAGCAGTTACTCGAGGGACCAGGGGAACACCATATATTTT. Translation gives CASSYSRDQGNTIYF.

The rearrangement links TRBV11-2 to TRBJ2-5; D gene uncertain. The J call is doubtful: the DNA matches TRBJ2-7 better. The CDR3 consists of 16 residues. In germline, CDR1 is SGHAT, CDR2 FQNNGV. For the CDR3, the DNA is TGTGCCAGCAGCTTAGACAGCAGATCAACGTACTACGAGCAGTACTTC. It translates to CASSLDSRSTYYEQYF.

The chain has TRBV11-2 and TRBJ2-7, with D unresolved. The germline CDR1 and CDR2 sequences are SGHAT and FQNNGV. V lost 7 bases and J lost 2, with 15 bases in between. The CDR3 spans 14 residues. The CDR3 sequence is CASTLSPIAYEQYF. The CDR3 DNA sequence: TGTGCCAGCACCCTCTCGCCCATAGCCTACGAGCAGTACTTC.

The chain is built from TRBV15 and TRBJ2-5, with TRBD1 identical over 10 bases. The germline V gene has CDR1 LNHNV and CDR2 YYDKDF (reference sequence). CDR3 length equals 16 residues. V shed 0 bases and J 3 bases; nucleotides not matched to a gene: 4. The CDR3 loop is CATSRESGTGEETQYF. The CDR3 DNA follows: TGTGCCACCAGCAGAGAATCCGGGACAGGGGAAGAGACCCAGTACTTC.

Here the CDR3 reads CASRPTGTERPHYGYTF. CDR3 DNA sequence: TGTGCCAGCAGACCCACTGGGACAGAGAGACCCCACTATGGCTACACCTTC. The chain employs TRBV28 and TRBJ1-2; the match to TRBD1 covers 7 bases. The CDR3 sequence is 17 residues long. Germline V gene lookup returns CDR1 MDHEN and CDR2 SYDVKM. With 6 bases clipped from V and 3 bases from J, the junction kept 16 bases outside the gene matches.

The J gene is TRBJ1-1, the V gene TRBV12-5; TRBD1 aligns across 8 bases. With V trimmed by 1 base and J by 6 bases, 1 base remained unmatched. CDR1 is LGHNT and CDR2 is FRNRAP in the germline V gene. The CDR3 has 13 amino acids. The DNA of the CDR3 is TGTGCTAGTGGTTTGGCAGGGGGCTCTGAAGCTTTCTTT. This codes for CASGLAGGSEAFF.

CDR3 loop: CASSYSSGLGTEAFF. CDR3 coding DNA: TGTGCCAGCAGTTACTCATCCGGACTGGGCACTGAAGCTTTCTTT. The V call is TRBV6-6, the J call TRBJ1-1; the D is unclear. Per germline, CDR1 MNHNY and CDR2 SVGAGI (reference sequence). The CDR3 is 15 amino acids. V lost 0 bases to trimming and J lost 4 bases, with 12 bases between them.

The DNA of the CDR3 is TGTGCCAGCAGCGGAGGCGCAGCGGGCCTCTCCTACGAGCAGTACTTC. This translates into CASSGGAAGLSYEQYF. The J gene is TRBJ2-7, the V gene TRBV13; a possible D gene is TRBD2 (6 bases). The germline V and J ends were trimmed by 5 bases and 0 bases, with 17 bases remaining between them. Germline loops: CDR1 PRHDT, CDR2 FYEKMQ (reference sequence). The CDR3 has 16 amino acids.

On this clone itself: Compared with germline, one end of the junction differs, possibly owing to a read error. V gene TRBV19 combines with J gene TRBJ1-1, with D possibly being TRBD1 (6 bases). This CDR3 comprises 16 residues. Germline values: CDR1 LNHDA, CDR2 SQIVND (reference sequence). Here the CDR3 DNA reads TGTGCCAGTAGTCCGCTCGGCGGGAGGTGGGACACTGAAGCTTCCTTT. This codes for CASSPLGGRWDTEASF. The full variable domain, rest sourced from reference TRBV19 and TRBJ1-1, is DGGITQSPKYLFRKEGQNVTLSCEQNLNHDAMYWYRQDPGQGLRLIYYSQIVNDFQKGDIAEGYSVSREKKESFPLTVTSAQKNPTAFYLCASSPLGGRWDTEASFGQGTRLTVV.

This sequence joins TRBV19 and TRBJ2-7; 8 bases match TRBD1. The CDR3 runs 15 residues. With V trimmed by 3 bases and J by 1 base, 5 bases remained unmatched. Germline V lookup: CDR1 LNHDA, CDR2 SQIVND (reference sequence). The chain's CDR3 is CASSMGQEVSYEQYF. In DNA, the CDR3 is TGTGCCAGTAGTATGGGACAGGAAGTTTCCTACGAGCAGTACTTC.

This chain connects TRBV6-1 to TRBJ1-3; the D is unclear. The CDR3 consists of 16 residues. CDR1 and CDR2 from the germline V gene are MNHNS and SASEGT. With 2 bases removed from V and 0 bases from J, the gap between germline ends came to 11 bases. CDR3 DNA: TGTGCCAGCAGTGAATATCGCCGGAGCTCTGGAAACACCATATATTTT. Its protein product is CASSEYRRSSGNTIYF.

V gene TRBV7-2 combines with J gene TRBJ2-3; D is uncertain. Trimming removed 6 bases at V and 0 bases at J, with 13 bases between. Per the germline V gene, CDR1 is SGHTA and CDR2 is FQGNSA. CDR3 length equals 15 residues. CDR3 in amino acids: CASRESSVSTDTQYF. The CDR3 DNA sequence: TGTGCCAGCAGGGAGTCGAGCGTTAGCACAGATACGCAGTATTTT.

This chain connects TRBV5-6 to TRBJ2-5, with D possibly being TRBD1 (5 bases). From germline, CDR1 is SGHDT and CDR2 YYEEEE. The CDR3 extends over 14 amino acids. Trimming left V 2 bases short and J 3 bases short, with 11 bases between. The CDR3 reads CASSFKQTEETQYF. The CDR3 nucleotides are TGTGCCAGCAGCTTTAAACAGACAGAAGAGACCCAGTACTTC.

This rearrangement joins TRBV5-1 to TRBJ1-2; D gene unclear. Germline CDR1 SGHRS, CDR2 YFSETQ. This CDR3 comprises 15 residues. Between the trimmed V and J ends, which lost 0 bases and 1 base, there was a span of 10 bases. The chain's CDR3 is CASSLGPLDNYGYTF. CDR3 in DNA: TGCGCCAGCAGCTTGGGGCCCCTTGATAACTATGGCTACACCTTC.

The chain links TRBV6-1 to TRBJ1-1, with D maybe TRBD1 (6 bases). The length of the CDR3 is 10 residues. V gave up 11 bases and J gave up 6 bases, with 10 bases separating them. Germline V gene data show CDR1 as MNHNS and CDR2 as SASEGT. CDR3 sequence: CAAGGPEAFF. The CDR3 coding sequence is TGTGCCGCCGGGGGGCCTGAAGCTTTCTTT.

This clone appeared a few times. The rearrangement uses TRBV4-2 and TRBJ1-1; D remains ambiguous. Germline V lookup: CDR1 LGHNA, CDR2 YNFKEQ. The ends were cut back, 2 bases at V and 5 bases at J, with 9 bases in the middle. The CDR3 covers 13 residues. The CDR3 reads CASSQTARTEAFF. CDR3 DNA: TGTGCCAGCAGCCAAACGGCTAGAACTGAAGCTTTCTTT.

A few counts support this clone. The junction shows a germline mismatch at one end, possibly a read error. V and J are TRBV4-1 and TRBJ1-1, with D possibly being TRBD1 (5 bases). This CDR3 has 13 residues. The germline gives CDR1 MGHRA, CDR2 YSYEKL. Written as DNA, the CDR3 is TGCGCCAGCAGCCTTCAGGGAAACAGTGAAGCTTTCTTT. Its translation is CASSLQGNSEAFF.

The rearrangement links TRBV7-9 to TRBJ2-7; D is perhaps TRBD1 (6 bases). The CDR3 has 15 amino acids. From germline, CDR1 is SEHNR and CDR2 FQNEAQ (reference sequence). Trimming took 3 bases from V and 4 from J, leaving 16 bases between them. The CDR3 region has the DNA TGTGCCAGCAGCTTGACCTACGGGACACTGTACGAGCAGTACTTC. Residues: CASSLTYGTLYEQYF.

The chain is built from TRBV2 and TRBJ2-7; 10 positions agree with TRBD2. The ends lost 8 bases at V and 2 bases at J; junction bases unmatched: 6. The CDR3 consists of 14 residues. Per the germline V gene, CDR1 is SNHLY and CDR2 is FYNNEI. CDR3 amino acids: CASVASGGPYEQYF. The DNA of the CDR3 is TGTGCCAGCGTGGCTAGCGGGGGCCCCTACGAGCAGTACTTC.

The CDR3 nucleotides read TGTGCCAGCAGCGTCCCCGCGGGAGGCTGGGCAGATACGCAGTATTTT. It encodes CASSVPAGGWADTQYF. This chain uses TRBV2 with TRBJ2-3; 8 nucleotides line up with TRBD2. From germline, CDR1 is SNHLY and CDR2 FYNNEI. Unmatched junction bases numbered 12, after V lost 6 bases and J lost 4 bases. The CDR3 has 16 amino acids.

The rearrangement links TRBV7-3 to TRBJ2-3, with TRBD2 matching 8 bases. Germline loops: CDR1 SGHTA, CDR2 FQGTGA. V trimming: 4 bases; J trimming: 5 bases; junction bases outside the gene matches: 5. This CDR3 is 14 amino acids long. The CDR3 bases are TGTGCCAGCAGCTCAGCGGGAGTTGGAGATACGCAGTATTTT. This encodes CASSSAGVGDTQYF.

V gene TRBV19 combines with J gene TRBJ2-5; D possibly corresponds to TRBD2 (6 bases). Judging by the DNA end, TRBJ2-7 fits better; the J call may be wrong. From germline, CDR1 is LNHDA and CDR2 SQIVND (reference sequence). The CDR3 totals 13 residues. CDR3 coding DNA: TGTGCCAGTAGTTTGCGGGACGCCTACGAGCAGTACTTC. Translating gives CASSLRDAYEQYF.

The CDR3 DNA follows: TGTGCCAGCAGCTTGGGCGGGGATCAGCCCCAGCATTTT. It is translated as CASSLGGDQPQHF. The J gene is TRBJ1-5, the V gene TRBV7-9; no definite D call. The CDR3 contains 13 residues. The germline V gene has CDR1 SEHNR and CDR2 FQNEAQ (reference sequence). V lost 3 bases and J lost 5, with 8 bases in between.